These 24 T cell receptor delta chains share one sample of origin, sequenced in a study of gamma-delta T cells after stem cell transplantation. TCRdb repeated clone calling on the RT-PCR reads with CATT. The sample lists a few thousand delta-chain clones; less than 2.5% were seen once. The specimen sequenced was gamma-delta T cells. Receptor source: a human donor. It is not recorded whose cells these are; they may come from a transplant donor.

Only a few counts were recorded for this clone. The chain joins TRDV2 to TRDJ1; 12 bases agree with TRDD3. J was trimmed by 3 bases and V by 0 bases; bases with no gene match: 10. CDR3 length: 18 amino acids. Germline CDR1 and CDR2: GEAIGNYY and EKD. CDR3 sequence reads: CACDTLLGDTRTPDKLIF. As DNA, the CDR3 is TGTGCCTGTGACACCCTTCTGGGGGATACGCGCACCCCCGATAAACTCATCTTT.

By its share, this clone is medium-sized. J is TRDJ3 and V is TRDV2; TRDD3 matches at 8 bases. CDR1 and CDR2 (germline): GEAIGNYY, EKD. Trimming removed 3 bases from V and 0 bases from J; junction bases left unmatched: 6. This CDR3 region has 18 residues. The DNA of the CDR3 is TGTGCCTGTGACGACGCTGGGGGAGCCTCCTGGGACACCCGACAGATGTTTTTC. This gives the protein CACDDAGGASWDTRQMFF.

Within the sample, this clone is large. This sample includes further DNA sequences coding for the same CDR3. The chain uses TRDV2 and TRDJ1, with TRDD3 identical over 11 bases. The ends lost 1 base at V and 4 bases at J; junction bases unmatched: 4. CDR1 GEAIGNYY and CDR2 EKD come from the germline V gene. There are 15 residues in the CDR3. DNA for the CDR3: TGTGCCTGTGACACTTTACTGGGGGATAGCGATAAACTCATCTTT. As protein: CACDTLLGDSDKLIF.

Comments on this clone: TCRdb's protein, taken from a much larger clone, differs from this DNA's translation at residue 3, likely owing to a read error; the protein displayed comes from the DNA. J is TRDJ1 and V is TRDV2; 9 bases are a match to TRDD3. Germline CDR1 is GEAIGNYY and CDR2 is EKD. This CDR3 comprises 18 residues. V was clipped by 8 bases and J by 2 bases; unmatched bases: 20. Here the CDR3 DNA reads TGTGCCTATGATGCCATACTGGGGGAAACGAGATTAACCGATAAACTCATCTTT. This translates into CAYDAILGETRLTDKLIF.

With regard to this clone: The protein recorded in TCRdb does not match the translated DNA at residue 17; the protein presented here comes from translating the DNA. This sequence joins TRDV2 and TRDJ1; 8 positions agree with TRDD3. This CDR3 is 19 amino acids long. Looked up from germline, CDR1 is GEAIGNYY and CDR2 is EKD. The CDR3 DNA follows: TGTGCCTGTGACACCGTGGGGGTAGGTGGGGATACCCACACCGATAAACCCATCTTT. Protein product: CACDTVGVGGDTHTDKPIF.

The rearrangement uses TRDV2 and TRDJ1; 8 bases are a match to TRDD3. Germline V CDR1 and CDR2: GEAIGNYY, EKD. The ends lost 3 bases at V and 7 bases at J; junction bases unmatched: 12. CDR3 length: 15 amino acids. The CDR3 spells CACDPLGVEAGKLIF. CDR3 nucleotide sequence: TGTGCCTGTGACCCACTGGGGGTTGAAGCCGGTAAACTCATCTTT.

This clone is termed medium-sized. Other DNA sequences in the same sample also yield this CDR3. V is TRDV2 and J is TRDJ1; 13 nucleotides align to TRDD3. Germline V gene data show CDR1 as GEAIGNYY and CDR2 as EKD. J was trimmed by 0 bases and V by 0 bases; bases with no gene match: 3. This CDR3 comprises 17 residues. CDR3 residues: CACDTLLGDTYTDKLIF. In DNA form, the CDR3 reads TGTGCCTGTGACACCCTACTGGGGGATACGTACACCGATAAACTCATCTTT.

As to this clone: A far larger clone is just one base off, so this is likely a read error. The chain joins TRDV2 to TRDJ1; possible D gene TRDD3, 6 bases. The CDR3 runs 15 residues. CDR1 GEAIGNYY and CDR2 EKD come from the germline V gene. The V gene lost 0 bases and the J gene lost 7 bases, with 17 bases spanning the gap. CDR3 sequence reads: CACDTWGAAKSKLIF. The CDR3, as DNA: TGTGCCTGTGACACCTGGGGGGCGGCCAAGAGTAAACTCATCTTT.

This clone showed up just a few times. A much more abundant neighbour one base away suggests this may be a read error. Other DNA sequences in the sample encode the same CDR3. The rearrangement joins TRDV2 to TRDJ1; 8 nucleotides align to TRDD3. The V and J ends lost 0 bases and 7 bases, in that order; junction bases with no gene match: 12. Germline V gives CDR1 GEAIGNYY, CDR2 EKD. CDR3 length: 16 amino acids. CDR3 nucleotides: TGTGCCTGTGACACCGCCGAGGGAGGGATACGTGGTAAACTCATCTTT. The encoded protein is CACDTAEGGIRGKLIF.

This clone was counted only a few times. Being one base from a much bigger clone, this may be a read error. The J gene is TRDJ1, the V gene TRDV2; 10 nucleotides match TRDD3. This CDR3 region has 28 residues. After removal of 1 base from V and 0 bases from J, the junction contained 40 bases not matched to a gene. The germline gives CDR1 GEAIGNYY, CDR2 EKD. The CDR3 nucleotides read TGTGCCTGTGACACTTTACATTTCTACCCCAACCACCCACGGCCACTGGGGGATCCGTTAAACTACACCGATAAACTCATCTTT. Translated, it gives CACDTLHFYPNHPRPLGDPLNYTDKLIF.

As for this clone: Additional DNA sequences in this sample encode the identical CDR3. This chain links TRDV2 with TRDJ1; 8 bases agree with TRDD3. The DNA end favors TRDJ2, so the J call may be wrong. CDR3 length: 21 residues. CDR1 GEAIGNYY and CDR2 EKD come from the germline V gene. The DNA for the CDR3 is TGTGCCTGTGACCCTCTGGCTCGAGAAGGGGTACTGGGGGTTTACACCGATAAACTCTTCTTT. Its protein is CACDPLAREGVLGVYTDKLFF.

Within the sample, this clone is medium-sized (0.01 to 0.1%). The germline gene is not matched at one end of the junction; a read error may be the cause. CDR3 sequence reads: CACDEARGIRRSWDTRQMFF. The CDR3 region has the DNA TGTGCCTGTGACGAGGCCAGGGGGATACGGCGCTCCTGGGACACCCGGCAGATGTTTTTC. The V and J genes are TRDV2 and TRDJ3; TRDD3 agrees at 10 bases. The V gene's germline CDR1 is GEAIGNYY and CDR2 EKD. There are 20 residues in the CDR3.

Judged by abundance, this clone is medium-sized (0.01 to 0.1%). The chain has TRDV1 and TRDJ1, with D possibly matching TRDD3 (6 bases). This CDR3 is 19 amino acids long. CDR1 and CDR2 (germline): TSWWSYY, QGS. V lost 1 base and J lost 0, with 21 bases in between. The CDR3 protein is CALGEPYHTGGLYTDKLIF. The CDR3 DNA sequence: TGTGCTCTTGGGGAACCCTACCACACGGGGGGACTGTACACCGATAAACTCATCTTT.

This clone has just a few counts. A much larger clone lies one base from this, so it may be a read error. This chain joins TRDV1 and TRDJ1; D gene ambiguous. This CDR3 region has 16 residues. Germline CDR1 is TSWWSYY and CDR2 is QGS. CDR3 nucleotide sequence: TGTGCTCTTGGGGAACGCCCTCCGTTGTACACCGATAAACCCATCTTT. Protein product: CALGERPPLYTDKPIF.

Turning to this clone: The TCRdb protein comes from a much larger clone and disagrees with this DNA's translation at residue 13, likely due to a read error; the protein given here is derived from the DNA. The chain couples TRDV2 to TRDJ1; 9 positions agree with TRDD3. This CDR3 spans 18 amino acids. J lost 3 bases, V lost 0 bases, and 13 bases had no gene match. CDR1 is GEAIGNYY and CDR2 is EKD in the germline V gene. This chain's CDR3 is CACDTLMGIRGDADKLIF. The DNA of the CDR3 is TGTGCCTGTGACACCCTGATGGGGATACGCGGGGACGCCGATAAACTCATCTTT.

To note about this clone: A much larger clone lies a single base off, so this may be a read error. This specimen includes other DNA sequences encoding the same CDR3. The chain employs TRDV2 and TRDJ1, with a possible D match to TRDD3 (6 bases). Trimming took off 3 bases at V and 5 bases at J, with 18 bases between the two ends. Germline CDR1 GEAIGNYY, CDR2 EKD. This CDR3 contains 15 residues. CDR3 sequence: CACDPLGGPTDKLIF. CDR3 sequence (DNA): TGTGCCTGTGACCCCCTTGGGGGCCCCACTGATAAACTCATCTTT.

Relative to its sample, this clone is medium-sized. CDR3 residues: CACEELGDRGPTDKLIF. CDR3 DNA: TGTGCCTGTGAAGAGCTGGGGGATCGGGGGCCCACCGATAAACTCATCTTT. The chain employs TRDV2 and TRDJ1; 9 bases are a match to TRDD3. The CDR3 contains 17 residues. V lost 4 bases, J lost 1 base, and 12 bases stayed unmatched. CDR1 is GEAIGNYY, CDR2 EKD, per germline.

Regarding this clone: One base separates it from a far larger clone, so it is likely a read error. This sample also contains other DNA sequences that code for the same CDR3. The gene calls are TRDV2 and TRDJ1, with 10 bases fitting TRDD3. Losses at the gene ends were 7 bases for V and 0 bases for J; bases not matched to a gene: 16. Germline V gene sequence: CDR1 GEAIGNYY, CDR2 EKD. The CDR3 loop spans 18 amino acids. CDR3 loop: CACDGLDRGIRNTDKLIF. The DNA for the CDR3 is TGTGCCTGCGACGGCCTTGACCGGGGGATACGCAACACCGATAAACTCATCTTT.

In the case of this clone: TCRdb records a much larger clone's protein for this DNA, with a difference at residue 5 that likely arises from a read error; the protein given is the translation of the DNA. This chain uses TRDV2 with TRDJ1; D unresolved. V lost 3 bases and J 1 base, leaving 8 bases between the germline ends. CDR3 length: 13 residues. Looked up from germline, CDR1 is GEAIGNYY and CDR2 is EKD. CDR3 region: CACDAELTDKLIF. Here the CDR3 DNA reads TGTGCCTGTGACGCCGAGCTCACCGATAAACTCATCTTT.

This clone was detected a few times. This likely stems from a read error, as it lies one base from a far larger clone. The chain employs TRDV2 and TRDJ1; 10 nucleotides match TRDD3. Per germline, CDR1 GEAIGNYY and CDR2 EKD. This CDR3 has 16 residues. DNA for the CDR3: TGTGCCTATGACACTGTGGGGGATACTTACCCCGATAAACTCATCTTT. As protein: CAYDTVGDTYPDKLIF.

This clone is judged large. The rearrangement uses TRDV2 and TRDJ1; 10 nucleotides line up with TRDD3. The CDR3 runs to 16 residues. V dropped 1 base and J dropped 3; count of bases not matched to a gene: 7. The germline gives CDR1 GEAIGNYY, CDR2 EKD. DNA of the CDR3: TGTGCCTGTGACACTGTGGGGGATACTTACCCCGATAAACTCATCTTT. Its protein is CACDTVGDTYPDKLIF.

This clone is labeled large. The chain employs TRDV2 and TRDJ1; TRDD3 aligns across 11 bases. The CDR3 has 19 amino acids. The junction had 14 bases not matched to a gene; V was cut back by 3 bases and J by 0 bases. From germline, CDR1 is GEAIGNYY and CDR2 EKD. CDR3: CACDSLGDTPRLYTDKLIF. The CDR3 DNA reads TGTGCCTGTGACTCCCTGGGGGATACACCAAGGCTATACACCGATAAACTCATCTTT.

This clone was counted between two and nine times. The TCRdb protein, from a much larger clone, departs from this DNA's translation at residue 14, likely by read error; the protein shown derives from the DNA. V and J are TRDV2 and TRDJ1; 10 nucleotides match TRDD3. The CDR3 extends over 18 amino acids. V dropped 0 bases and J dropped 7; count of bases not matched to a gene: 16. Germline V gene data show CDR1 as GEAIGNYY and CDR2 as EKD. CDR3 bases: TGTGCCTGTGACACCATTGGCGAAACTGGGGGATTTGGCGGTAAACTCATCTTT. Its protein product is CACDTIGETGGFGGKLIF.

Details on this clone: A read error may produce the germline difference seen at one junction end. The genes are TRDV2 and TRDJ1, with 11 bases that match TRDD3. The length of the CDR3 is 21 residues. Germline assignment: CDR1 GEAIGNYY and CDR2 EKD. The CDR3 nucleotides are TGTGCCTGTGACACCGGTTCTCTGCTGGGGGATACCCTCCCACACACCGATAAACCCATCTTT. Translating gives CACDTGSLLGDTLPHTDKPIF.